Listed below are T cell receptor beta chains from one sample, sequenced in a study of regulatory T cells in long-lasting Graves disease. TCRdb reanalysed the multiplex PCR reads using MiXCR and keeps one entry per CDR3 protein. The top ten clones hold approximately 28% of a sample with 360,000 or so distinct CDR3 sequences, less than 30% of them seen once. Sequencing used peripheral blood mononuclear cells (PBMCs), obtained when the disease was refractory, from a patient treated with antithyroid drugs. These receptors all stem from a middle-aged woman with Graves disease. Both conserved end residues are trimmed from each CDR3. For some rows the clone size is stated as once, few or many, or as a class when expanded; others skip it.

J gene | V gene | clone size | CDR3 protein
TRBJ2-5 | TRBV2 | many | ASSEVYGETQY
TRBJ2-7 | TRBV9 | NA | ASSVAQSSYEQY
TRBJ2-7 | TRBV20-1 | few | SAKAWASYEQY
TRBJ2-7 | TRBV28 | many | ASSAHYEQY
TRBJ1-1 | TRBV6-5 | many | ASSYWRGYPLNTEAF
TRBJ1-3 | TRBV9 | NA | ASSVAKGSGNTIY
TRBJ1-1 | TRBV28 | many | AGFSQGNTEAF
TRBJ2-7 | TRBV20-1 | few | SALLIRLAGGHLYEQY
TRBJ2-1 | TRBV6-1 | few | ASSQRTGVEQF
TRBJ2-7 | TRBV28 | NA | ASSLSGAYSYEQY
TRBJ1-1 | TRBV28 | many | ASSPGDMNTEAF
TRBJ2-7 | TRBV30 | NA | AWSVNSYEQY
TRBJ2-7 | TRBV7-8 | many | ASSLPVGGGGEQY
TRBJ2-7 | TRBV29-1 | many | SVEDRSGSSYEQY
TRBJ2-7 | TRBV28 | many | AISTRAELAYEQY
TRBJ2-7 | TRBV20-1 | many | SVIGLAGPYEQY
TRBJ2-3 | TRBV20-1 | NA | SASSMQGATDTQY
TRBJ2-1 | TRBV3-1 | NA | ASRPGLAVEQF
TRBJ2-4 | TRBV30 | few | AWSPESGKNIQY
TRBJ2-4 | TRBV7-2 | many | ASRGQAGRDIQY
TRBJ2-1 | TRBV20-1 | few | SARVDSGPIGSYNEQF
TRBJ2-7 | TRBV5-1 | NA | ASSSLAGGRYEQY
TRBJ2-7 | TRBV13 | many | ASSLDSSGSYSYEQY